The 10 T cell receptor beta chains presented below share a single source sample, sequenced in a study of vaccination and CD4 T cells after COVID-19. Their specific antigens are unknown. Described treatment: roughly ten-day PBMC culture with coronavirus spike peptide pools or control peptides (ViraFEST assay). Sequenced with the Oncomine TCR Beta short-read assay was DNA taken from cultured CD4+ T cells. In TCRdb, the PCR reads were re-called with MiXCR into one record per CDR3 protein. This sample yields 8,000 to 9,500 distinct CDR3 sequences, of which roughly 24% are seen a single time; roughly a fifth belongs to the top ten. Sequenced: cultured CD4+ T cells from blood. These receptors originate from a human donor with COVID-19.

This chain links TRBV11-3 with TRBJ1-1, with D perhaps matching TRBD1 (6 bases). This CDR3 has 14 amino acids. The V end was cut by 3 bases, the J end by 1 base, with 9 bases between. Germline values: CDR1 SGHNT, CDR2 YENEEA. The CDR3 DNA is TGTGCCAGCAGCTTGGGACAAGGGAACACTGAAGCTTTCTTT. It specifies CASSLGQGNTEAFF.

As to this clonotype: Sequence at one end of the junction differs from germline and may be a read error. V is TRBV6-1 and J is TRBJ1-6; no clear D. This CDR3 contains 16 residues. The germline CDR1 and CDR2 sequences are MNHNS and SASEGT. The CDR3 sequence is CVSTLGPSSYNSPLHF. The CDR3 DNA reads as TGTGTCAGCACCCTTGGCCCGAGCTCCTATAATTCACCCCTCCACTTT.

CDR3 loop: CASSLDGQGVQPQHF. The CDR3 region has the DNA TGCGCCAGCAGCTTGGACGGACAAGGCGTGCAGCCCCAGCATTTT. V is TRBV5-1 and J is TRBJ1-5, with D maybe TRBD1 (5 bases). The CDR3 covers 15 residues. Germline V gene data show CDR1 as SGHRS and CDR2 as YFSETQ. V gave up 0 bases and J gave up 7 bases, with 14 bases separating them.

In its sample, this clonotype was seen a few times. V and J are TRBV9 and TRBJ2-3; TRBD2 matches at 8 bases. Germline V CDR1 and CDR2: SGDLS, YYNGEE. J gave up 6 bases and V 0 bases, and 6 bases lay outside the gene matches. The CDR3 is 15 amino acids. CDR3 coding DNA: TGTGCCAGCAGCGTAGGGGCGGGGGGTGGGGATACGCAGTATTTT. As protein: CASSVGAGGGDTQYF.

This clonotype was counted a few times. The rearrangement uses TRBV20-1 and TRBJ2-7; D uncertain. Looked up from germline, CDR1 is DFQATT and CDR2 is SNEGSKA (reference sequence). The CDR3 has 13 residues. The ends were cut back, 3 bases at V and 3 bases at J, with 12 bases in the middle. As DNA, the CDR3 is TGCAGTGCTAGGTACGGGTTTAACTACGAGCAGTACTTC. Amino acids: CSARYGFNYEQYF.

This clonotype was picked up a small number of times. The chain couples TRBV7-3 to TRBJ1-5, with D tentatively TRBD1 (5 bases). The CDR3 consists of 13 residues. With 5 bases removed from V and 6 bases from J, the gap between germline ends came to 11 bases. Germline loops: CDR1 SGHTA, CDR2 FQGTGA. DNA of the CDR3: TGTGCCAGCAGCCTCGGGACGACTCAGCCCCAGCATTTT. It is translated as CASSLGTTQPQHF.

This clonotype turned up a few times. The rearrangement joins TRBV29-1 to TRBJ1-2, with a tentative D call TRBD1 (5 bases). The CDR3 is 14 amino acids. CDR1 and CDR2 from the germline V gene are SQVTM and ANQGSEA. The V end was cut by 3 bases, the J end by 5 bases, with 16 bases between. In nucleotides, the CDR3 is TGCAGCGTTGATAGGGGACGCGGAATGTATGGCTACACCTTC. As protein: CSVDRGRGMYGYTF.

This rearrangement joins TRBV5-1 to TRBJ1-1; tentatively, D is TRBD1 (5 bases). Germline V gene sequence: CDR1 SGHRS, CDR2 YFSETQ. With 1 base removed from V and 1 base from J, the gap between germline ends came to 11 bases. This CDR3 has 15 amino acids. In nucleotides, the CDR3 is TGCGCCAGCAGCTTGATGGGCCAGGGGAACACTGAAGCTTTCTTT. Translation: CASSLMGQGNTEAFF.

About this clonotype itself: One end of the junction is discordant with germline, which a read error may explain. The rearrangement joins TRBV12-3 or TRBV12-4 to TRBJ2-3; 8 nucleotides line up with TRBD2. The CDR3 runs to 18 residues. The CDR3 DNA is TGTGCCAGCAGCTTAGGGATCGGCGGGGGGAAATGGACAGATACGCAGTATTTT. This codes for CASSLGIGGGKWTDTQYF.

The chain uses TRBV12-3 or TRBV12-4 and TRBJ2-7; D possibly corresponds to TRBD2 (6 bases). The V gene lost 6 bases and the J gene lost 3 bases, with 15 bases spanning the gap. This CDR3 has 14 residues. The CDR3 spells CASRPGLENYEQYF. The CDR3 DNA is TGTGCCAGCAGACCGGGACTGGAAAACTACGAGCAGTACTTC.